This is a list of T cell receptor beta chains from one sample in a study of type 1 and type 2 diabetes patients. MiXCR, run by TCRdb on the multiplex PCR reads, gives a single entry per CDR3 protein. The table includes under 300,000 distinct CDR3 sequences, roughly 44% detected once. Sequenced sample: peripheral blood mononuclear cells (PBMCs). The source of these receptors is a man younger than 30 with type 2 diabetes. The conserved cysteine and the conserved F or W are not part of the CDR3 here.

TRBV20-1	SARSVVYGYT
TRBV29-1	SVSTGEGYT
TRBV24-1	ATSHGGGYEQY
TRBV7-8	ASSLGEDRLKYEQY
TRBV20-1	SARLDRGNGYT
TRBV30	AWSGTGVLAGGEQF
TRBV10-3	ASRWRGPAPGELF
TRBV30	ATQGGYEQY
TRBV19	ASSIVGDTEQY
TRBV4-2	ASSQGAGNTNTEAF
TRBV7-7	ASSPGTSGHNEQF
TRBV20-1	SASGGVRNQPQH
TRBV19	ASSIGTGRQPQH
TRBV9	ASSTAGSPNTGELF
TRBV15	ATSLRGQYGEQY
TRBV20-1	SAREDRWDSPLH
TRBV6-1	ASSHKDGSYEQY
TRBV9	ASSVGGGGGRNEQF